The T cell receptor beta chain described here comes from a study of T cell changes during pregnancy in multiple sclerosis. The CDR3 loop spans 12 amino acids. From germline, CDR1 is SQVTM and CDR2 ANQGSEA. V lost 4 bases and J lost 10, with 16 bases in between. The assay was immunoSEQ multiplex PCR, and TCRdb's table has in-frame clones only and misses some. This sample has approximately 46,000 clones, with 80% to 95% found just once. The chain recombines TRBV29-1 with TRBJ1-1; possible D gene TRBD1, 5 bases. Sequencing used CD8+ T cells from peripheral blood mononuclear cells, obtained in the second trimester of pregnancy. This sequence originates from a female donor with multiple sclerosis, enrolled in a pregnancy study. The CDR3 here is CSVVVPGRGAFF. The CDR3 nucleotides are TGCAGCGTTGTGGTCCCAGGGCGCGGAGCTTTCTTT.